This T cell receptor beta chain emerged from a study of kidney transplant recipient with SARS-CoV-2 infection. V lost 5 bases and J lost 4, with 23 bases in between. The germline CDR1 and CDR2 sequences are MRHNA and SNTAGT. The CDR3 covers 17 residues. TCRdb analysed the reads with MiXCR anew, one entry per CDR3 protein. In the table there are about 250,000 distinct CDR3 sequences, around 30% of which are singletons. At least ten counts were recorded for this clonotype. Sequenced here: a blood sample, sampled at baseline and around day 110 from a kidney transplant recipient. This clonotype was obtained from a male patient in his thirties who had COVID-19 and was a kidney transplant recipient. Some T cells may have originated in the graft donor. The J gene is TRBJ1-2, the V gene TRBV6-4, with D unresolved. The CDR3 coding sequence is TGTGCCAGCAGTTTCTGTGCCTCACACGGAAAGACCTATGGCTACACCTTC. This gives the protein CASSFCASHGKTYGYTF.